This TCR beta chain was documented in a study of OX40 agonist ivuxolimab in advanced cancers. Regarding the study as a whole: Dosing at 0.1 to 3.0 mg/kg was accompanied by clonal expansion of CD4+ and CD8+ blood T cells by week 6.

The data were produced by immunoSEQ multiplex PCR, yet TCRdb's version contains in-frame clones alone and is incomplete. The sample includes about 92,000 clones, around 90% of them seen just once. The V and J ends lost 2 bases and 4 bases respectively, with 8 bases between them. Germline V CDR1 and CDR2: MNHNY, SVGAGI (reference sequence). The CDR3 contains 13 residues. With regard to this clone: Its antigen is not identified.

The source is an adult with an advanced solid tumor such as melanoma, head and neck, liver or kidney cancer. Sample: CD4+ or CD8+ T cells sorted from blood, taken in a trial of the OX40 agonist ivuxolimab. V is TRBV6-6 and J is TRBJ1-1, with no clear D. DNA of the CDR3: TGTGCCAGCAGTTACAGGGAGACCACTGAAGCTTTCTTT. It encodes CASSYRETTEAFF.